This T cell receptor (beta chain) originates from a study of Graves' ophthalmopathy and Graves' hyperthyroidism. V dropped 0 bases and J dropped 7; count of bases not matched to a gene: 12. Germline-derived CDR1 and CDR2 are DFQATT and SNEGSKA (reference sequence). This CDR3 has 16 amino acids. Study findings and constraints: A majority of expanded thyroid clonotypes exceeding 0.001 frequency were likewise present in blood.

Orbital computed tomography, together with clinical symptoms, serum thyroxine, TRAb and thyroid ultrasound, was used for diagnosis. This clonotype was counted ten times or more. Its antigen is currently unknown. From RNA, the CDR3 regions of TCR beta chains were amplified and sequenced. HTBI-primed first-round RT-PCR preceded second-round multiplex PCR. TCRdb ran MiXCR on the multiplex PCR reads and lists one entry per CDR3 protein. The repertoire includes 150,000 or so distinct CDR3 sequences, 39% of them detected once, and less than 9.5% sits in the top ten. Material for sequencing was peripheral blood. The sequence was collected from a man aged 30 to 45 with Graves' ophthalmopathy. The rearrangement uses TRBV20-1 and TRBJ2-7; 10 nucleotides line up with TRBD2. CDR3 residues: CSARDASGRDLGEQYF. CDR3 DNA: TGCAGTGCTAGAGACGCTAGCGGGAGAGATTTGGGTGAGCAGTACTTC.